This T cell receptor beta chain emerged from a study of OX40 agonist ivuxolimab in advanced cancers. A note on the overall study: Ivuxolimab was an agonistic, fully human IgG2 monoclonal antibody directed against OX40 (CD134), a costimulatory receptor. In the dose-escalation cohort, over 65% of patients were male, and the mean age was roughly 60 years, with a range of about 23 to 80. Partial responses were achieved by three dose-escalation patients, of whom one had hepatocellular carcinoma and two had cutaneous melanoma. Patients were allowed to have had prior anti-PD-1, anti-PD-L1 or anti-CTLA-4 therapy, and around 40% of the dose-escalation patients had previously received checkpoint inhibitors. Of the 50 to 55 patients in dose escalation, about 19 had hepatocellular carcinoma, some 15 had melanoma, 9 had renal cell carcinoma and 9 had head and neck cancer. The paper covers the monotherapy dose-escalation part of the phase I ivuxolimab trial, which included N of about 50 patients. Intravenous ivuxolimab was administered to patients every 2 weeks at six dose levels: 0.01, 0.1, 0.3, 1.5, 3 and 10 mg/kg. The purpose of peripheral TCRbeta sequencing was to test whether ivuxolimab changed TCR sequence diversity and led to clonal T-cell expansion. What the research found in general, with its limitations: In partial responders in the 0.1-3.0 mg/kg groups, normalized peripheral clonal expansion was found to be among the lowest, especially among CD8+ T cells. The antigen specificity of the clonally expanded peripheral T cells was not determined. Clonal expansion of both CD4+ and CD8+ blood T cells was observed from baseline to week 6 at doses 0.1 to 3.0 mg/kg. Low levels of normalized T-cell clonal expansion were also seen in some patients who did not respond. After ivuxolimab, CD8+ T cells had more expanded clones than CD4+ T cells on average.

As to this clone: Its specific antigen is unknown. Nothing much larger sits one base from this clone, and base qualities are not available.

Genomic DNA was extracted from sorted cells for sequencing of the TCRbeta CDR3 region. The immunoSEQ Assay was used to sequence the TCRbeta CDR3 regions. Held by TCRdb, this immuneACCESS table contains in-frame sequences only and omits some clones. Under half of the omission traces to an unresolved V gene where checked; the cause of the rest is unknown. The sample table shows roughly 130,000 clones, and about 94% are seen once. Roughly 0.15% of the sample goes to the ten largest clones. Patients with a history of autoimmune disease or receiving systemic immunosuppression were excluded from the trial. In every dose cohort, peripheral blood was drawn for TCR sequencing at baseline, cycle 4 day 1, and cycle 7 day 1. The samples were drawn from a first-in-human, open-label, multicenter phase I dose-escalation trial of ivuxolimab. Adults with locally advanced or metastatic head and neck squamous cell, hepatocellular, melanoma or renal cell carcinoma were enrolled in the trial. CD4+ and CD8+ T cells were sorted separately from peripheral blood before TCR sequencing.

Sample: CD4+ or CD8+ T cells sorted from blood, taken in a trial of the OX40 agonist ivuxolimab. This TCR was recovered from an adult with an advanced solid tumor such as melanoma, head and neck, liver or kidney cancer.

The CDR3 region: CASSPAGEENTIYF. The base sequence is TGTGCCAGCTCACCGGCAGGGGAAGAAAACACCATATATTTT. The sequence is built from TRBV18 and TRBJ1-3, with TRBD1 perhaps the D gene, on 6 matching bases. V loses 3 bases, J loses 6 bases, and the germline ends lie 12 bases apart. There are 14 amino acids in the CDR3, from cysteine to phenylalanine inclusive. Solely the CDR3 DNA is kept, with 42 bases framed from the first base. The germline V gene supplies CDR1 KGHSH and CDR2 LQKENI.